The sequence of this T cell receptor beta chain was determined in a study of T cell repertoires in cytomegalovirus infection. Study background: From public TCR beta signatures came an indication of both CMV infection and matching HLA type. Overall study findings and caveats: In two of eight donors, the top clonotype was HLA-C-restricted CMV-specific.

Trimming at V came to 10 bases and at J to 3 bases, leaving 14 bases not matched to a gene. Germline CDR1 reads LNHDA; CDR2 reads SQIVND (reference sequence). This CDR3 is 15 amino acids long. TCRdb reanalysed the reads using MiXCR and keeps one entry per CDR3 protein. The table has roughly 230,000 distinct CDR3 sequences, approximately 22% seen once. This clonotype was found a few times. Its specificity is not known. This chain joins TRBV19 and TRBJ2-7; 8 nucleotides agree with TRBD2. Input material: CD8+ T cells from PBMCs. The TCR originated in a human donor in good health (CMV status not recorded). Some clones in this sample may be carry-over from other donors' samples. The CDR3 nucleotides are TGTGCCACCACCCTGGTGCGAGCGGGGGTCTACGAGCAGTACTTC. Its translation is CATTLVRAGVYEQYF.